The 27 T cell receptor beta chains in this list originate from one sample, sequenced in a study of cytomegalovirus exposure and HLA in healthy donors. PCR amplification relied on 60 Vbeta primers (plus 13 Jbeta primers). Libraries were prepared by immunoSEQ multiplex PCR; TCRdb keeps only in-frame clonotypes and omits some of them. In the table there are more than 95,000 clones, 8.5% to 10% of which are singletons. The sample consisted of PBMCs. Receptors were obtained from a man aged 25-40 years in good health and CMV-seronegative.

This clone was recorded a few times. The gene calls are TRBV7-9 and TRBJ2-5; a weak D match, TRBD2 (7 bases). This CDR3 has 16 residues. Germline assignment: CDR1 SEHNR and CDR2 FQNEAQ (reference sequence). Trimming stripped 4 bases from V and 4 bases from J, with 19 bases between. As DNA, the CDR3 is TGTGCCAGCAGCTCAGTAGGGGGGGGGATCCGAGAGACCCAGTACTTC. Translation: CASSSVGGGIRETQYF.

V usage is TRBV9 and J usage is TRBJ1-3, with unresolved D. Germline V CDR1 and CDR2: SGDLS, YYNGEE. This CDR3 has 11 residues. Trimming cost V 4 bases and J 4 bases, with 3 bases left between them. The CDR3 reads CASSPGNTIYF. In DNA, the CDR3 is TGTGCCAGCAGCCCGGGAAACACCATATATTTT.

This sequence joins TRBV11-2 and TRBJ1-1; 9 nucleotides line up with TRBD1. The CDR3 consists of 19 residues. V shed 5 bases and J 1 base; nucleotides not matched to a gene: 17. Germline CDR1 and CDR2: SGHAT and FQNNGV. The CDR3 protein is CASSLKPVGTGLGNTEAFF. The CDR3, as DNA: TGTGCCAGCAGCCTAAAACCGGTCGGGACAGGGCTGGGGAACACTGAAGCTTTCTTT.

This clone appeared a few times. J is TRBJ2-7 and V is TRBV5-1; TRBD2 matches 7 bases. The CDR3 runs to 15 residues. J gave up 1 base and V 0 bases, and 4 bases lay outside the gene matches. CDR1 and CDR2 (germline): SGHRS, YFSETQ. CDR3 loop: CASSLGTGGSYEQYF. The CDR3 DNA reads as TGCGCCAGCAGCTTGGGGACGGGGGGTTCCTACGAGCAGTACTTC.

This rearrangement joins TRBV5-1 to TRBJ2-1; 13 bases match TRBD2. The CDR3 runs 15 residues. Germline lookup yields CDR1 SGHRS and CDR2 YFSETQ. V lost 4 bases to trimming and J lost 6 bases; unmatched junction nucleotides: 4. The CDR3 DNA is TGCGCCAGCAGCGTACTAGCGGGGGGGCTCAATGAGCAGTTCTTC. Encoded protein: CASSVLAGGLNEQFF.

The chain carries TRBV2 and TRBJ1-5, with a weak D call TRBD1 (6 bases). CDR1 and CDR2 (germline): SNHLY, FYNNEI. The length of the CDR3 is 14 residues. Between the trimmed V and J ends, which lost 6 bases and 0 bases, there was a span of 9 bases. CDR3 in amino acids: CASRDSYSNQPQHF. The CDR3 DNA reads as TGTGCCAGCAGGGACAGTTATAGCAATCAGCCCCAGCATTTT.

A few counts support this clone. The V gene is TRBV7-2, the J gene TRBJ1-5; D unresolved. This CDR3 spans 14 amino acids. With 1 base removed from V and 4 bases from J, the gap between germline ends came to 8 bases. CDR1 SGHTA and CDR2 FQGNSA come from the germline V gene. This chain's CDR3 is CASSLEEGNQPQHF. Written as DNA, the CDR3 is TGTGCCAGCAGCTTAGAGGAGGGTAATCAGCCCCAGCATTTT.

The chain employs TRBV7-2 and TRBJ2-7; D may be TRBD2 (6 bases). The CDR3 extends over 15 amino acids. Trimming stripped 2 bases from V and 2 bases from J, with 13 bases between. Per the germline V gene, CDR1 is SGHTA and CDR2 is FQGNSA. This CDR3 reads CASSLSSGGTYEQYF. CDR3 DNA sequence: TGTGCCAGCAGCTTAAGTTCCGGAGGGACCTACGAGCAGTACTTC.

This chain joins TRBV18 and TRBJ1-5; perhaps TRBD1 as D (6 bases). V lost 4 bases and J 3 bases, leaving 22 bases between the germline ends. The CDR3 loop spans 18 amino acids. From germline, CDR1 is KGHSH and CDR2 LQKENI. This CDR3 is CASSLRQEAPAINQPQHF. CDR3 DNA sequence: TGTGCCAGCTCACTTCGACAGGAGGCGCCGGCTATCAATCAGCCCCAGCATTTT.

This clone was counted a few times. The chain uses TRBV19 and TRBJ1-6, with D perhaps matching TRBD1 (5 bases). The CDR3 length is 14 residues. CDR1 and CDR2 (germline): LNHDA, SQIVND (reference sequence). Deletions cut 7 bases from V and 9 bases from J, with 16 bases between. CDR3 region: CASTPRGRVSPLHF. The CDR3 DNA reads as TGTGCCAGTACTCCCCGGGGGAGGGTTTCACCCCTCCACTTT.

This clone was counted a few times. This chain uses TRBV9 with TRBJ2-5; TRBD2 matches 8 bases. This CDR3 is built from 16 residues. The germline V gene encodes CDR1 SGDLS and CDR2 YYNGEE. With V trimmed by 1 base and J by 2 bases, 7 bases remained unmatched. The CDR3 spells CASSVSSPSGQETQYF. In DNA, the CDR3 is TGTGCCAGCAGCGTATCCTCGCCTAGCGGGCAAGAGACCCAGTACTTC.

This clone has a handful of counts. This sequence joins TRBV9 and TRBJ1-2; D is unclear. The CDR3 runs 14 residues. Trimming removed 0 bases from V and 4 bases from J, with 10 bases in between. CDR1 and CDR2 (germline): SGDLS, YYNGEE. CDR3 in amino acids: CASSVAGGSYGYTF. CDR3 DNA: TGTGCCAGCAGCGTAGCAGGAGGGAGCTATGGCTACACCTTC.

This clone was detected a few times. The genes are TRBV28 and TRBJ2-3; 10 bases are a match to TRBD1. The germline CDR1 and CDR2 sequences are MDHEN and SYDVKM. The CDR3 has 17 residues. The junction had 10 bases not matched to a gene; V was cut back by 3 bases and J by 4 bases. CDR3 in DNA: TGTGCCAGCAGTTTCCCCCGGGACAGGGGAGGCTCAGATACGCAGTATTTT. Its translation is CASSFPRDRGGSDTQYF.

This clone was counted only a few times. The chain couples TRBV5-5 to TRBJ2-6, with D possibly TRBD2 on 7 matching bases. Trimming took off 1 base at V and 1 base at J, with 15 bases between the two ends. The CDR3 spans 18 residues. Germline V CDR1 and CDR2: SGHKS, YYEKEE (reference sequence). CDR3 protein: CASSLFRGADSGANVLTF. CDR3 coding DNA: TGTGCCAGCAGCTTGTTTCGGGGGGCTGATTCTGGGGCCAACGTCCTGACTTTC.

This clone has only a few counts. The chain links TRBV7-2 to TRBJ2-6, with D possibly being TRBD1 (5 bases). CDR1 is SGHTA, CDR2 FQGNSA, per germline. V was cut by 5 bases and J by 12 bases, with 17 bases left in between. The CDR3 runs to 14 residues. The CDR3 coding sequence is TGTGCCAGCAGCCCAGGGTGGGTCCTTGCCGTCCTGACTTTC. As protein: CASSPGWVLAVLTF.

The chain combines TRBV11-2 with TRBJ2-3; TRBD2 agrees at 7 bases. The J segment lost 1 base and the V segment lost 2 bases, leaving 15 bases of the junction unmatched. Germline V gene data show CDR1 as SGHAT and CDR2 as FQNNGV. The CDR3 length is 19 residues. CDR3 sequence (DNA): TGTGCCAGCAGCTTAAGGCGAGTCGGGGGGACGTATGGCACAGATACGCAGTATTTT. The encoded protein is CASSLRRVGGTYGTDTQYF.

The V call is TRBV2, the J call TRBJ1-6; TRBD1 matches at 10 bases. Unmatched junction bases numbered 6, after V lost 4 bases and J lost 9 bases. The V gene's germline CDR1 is SNHLY and CDR2 FYNNEI. CDR3 length: 15 residues. DNA for the CDR3: TGTGCCAGCAGTGGACAGGGGGCGCAAGGTTCACCCCTCCACTTT. It codes for CASSGQGAQGSPLHF.

This chain links TRBV7-2 with TRBJ1-1, with 9 nucleotides matching TRBD1. V trimming: 4 bases; J trimming: 0 bases; junction bases outside the gene matches: 12. Looked up from germline, CDR1 is SGHTA and CDR2 is FQGNSA. The CDR3 runs to 18 residues. CDR3 loop: CASSWGLGQGVVNTEAFF. The DNA for the CDR3 is TGTGCCAGCAGCTGGGGGCTGGGACAGGGAGTAGTGAACACTGAAGCTTTCTTT.

This chain uses TRBV10-3 with TRBJ1-5, with D unresolved. Trimming left V 2 bases short and J 2 bases short, with 7 bases between. There are 14 residues in the CDR3. Germline V lookup: CDR1 ENHRY, CDR2 SYGVKD. In DNA, the CDR3 is TGTGCCATCAGTGAGCAGGCAGGCAATCAGCCCCAGCATTTT. Translation: CAISEQAGNQPQHF.

The table lists this clone with a few counts. V and J are TRBV18 and TRBJ2-3, with TRBD2 matching over 12 bases. Germline V gene data show CDR1 as KGHSH and CDR2 as LQKENI. This CDR3 region has 16 residues. V lost 5 bases and J lost 6; bases outside the gene matches: 9. CDR3 in DNA: TGTGCCAGCTCATCTGGACTAGCGGGGTCTGCGGATACGCAGTATTTT. Protein product: CASSSGLAGSADTQYF. The full variable domain, completed using reference TRBV18 and TRBJ2-3, is NAGVMQNPRHLVRRRGQEARLRCSPMKGHSHVYWYRQLPEEGLKFMVYLQKENIIDESGMPKERFSAEFPKEGPSILRIQQVVRGDSAAYFCASSSGLAGSADTQYFGPGTRLTVL.

The V call is TRBV5-1, the J call TRBJ2-7; 11 positions agree with TRBD1. Germline V lookup: CDR1 SGHRS, CDR2 YFSETQ. The CDR3 extends over 15 amino acids. The V gene end was trimmed by 4 bases and the J gene end by 4 bases; junction bases not matched to a gene: 7. Here the CDR3 reads CASSPRTGGGYEQYF. CDR3 in DNA: TGCGCCAGCAGCCCACGGACAGGGGGCGGGTACGAGCAGTACTTC.

The rearrangement joins TRBV30 to TRBJ2-5; 10 bases map to TRBD1. The trim removed 8 bases at V and 6 bases at J, leaving 6 bases unmatched. This CDR3 spans 12 amino acids. The V gene's germline CDR1 is GTSNPN and CDR2 SVGIG (reference sequence). CDR3 loop: CATGQGIQTQYF. DNA for the CDR3: TGTGCCACGGGACAGGGGATCCAGACCCAGTACTTC.

The chain employs TRBV2 and TRBJ1-1; tentative D call: TRBD1 (6 bases). V shed 5 bases and J shed 1 base, with 11 bases lying between them. Germline V CDR1 and CDR2: SNHLY, FYNNEI. CDR3 size: 14 residues. CDR3 bases: TGTGCCAGCAGTATAGGGGGGGCGAACACTGAAGCTTTCTTT. Its protein is CASSIGGANTEAFF.

CDR3 coding DNA: TGTGCCTGGAGTGGGGGACTAGCGGGCTACGAGCAGTACTTC. Translation gives CAWSGGLAGYEQYF. The J gene is TRBJ2-5, the V gene TRBV30; 12 bases fit TRBD2. The end of the DNA fits TRBJ2-7 better, so the J call may be wrong. The CDR3 loop spans 14 amino acids. Germline V lookup: CDR1 GTSNPN, CDR2 SVGIG (reference sequence).

This clone was detected a few times. The CDR3 DNA reads TGTGCCAGCAGGGCGGGACAGGGGTGGTACGAGCAGTACTTC. Its translation: CASRAGQGWYEQYF. The chain carries TRBV2 and TRBJ2-7; 10 bases are a match to TRBD1. Trimming at V came to 6 bases and at J to 4 bases, leaving 6 bases not matched to a gene. The germline V gene encodes CDR1 SNHLY and CDR2 FYNNEI. The CDR3 sequence is 14 residues long.

The V gene is TRBV18, the J gene TRBJ1-2; 7 nucleotides agree with TRBD1. CDR1 and CDR2 (germline): KGHSH, LQKENI. This CDR3 contains 13 residues. The ends lost 1 base at V and 7 bases at J; junction bases unmatched: 3. CDR3 coding DNA: TGTGCCAGCTCACCACTCCCAGGGGGTGGCTACACCTTC. Its translation: CASSPLPGGGYTF.

The rearrangement uses TRBV19 and TRBJ2-7; TRBD2 might be the D (7 bases). With 3 bases removed from V and 2 bases from J, the gap between germline ends came to 14 bases. The germline gives CDR1 LNHDA, CDR2 SQIVND (reference sequence). The CDR3 is 15 residues long. This CDR3 reads CASSIKGGDPYEQYF. The DNA for the CDR3 is TGTGCCAGTAGTATTAAGGGGGGGGACCCCTACGAGCAGTACTTC.